The 10 T cell receptor beta chains in this list originate from one sample, sequenced in a study of human T cells and chemical hapten exposure. The time point: pre-sensitization, week 0. Treatment meaning: therapeutic diphenylcyclopropenone sensitization with weekly scalp DPC. MiXCR was run by TCRdb on the RACE reads, yielding one entry per CDR3 protein. The sample shows tens of thousands of distinct CDR3 sequences, about 10% of them seen only once. The sequenced sample was whole blood, obtained in connection with sensitization to the hapten diphenylcyclopropenone (DPC). The receptor source for this set is a woman aged 50 to 60 with alopecia areata. Some clones in this sample may be carry-over from other donors' samples.

The V and J genes are TRBV29-1 and TRBJ2-1; 11 positions agree with TRBD2. This CDR3 is built from 13 residues. Losses at the gene ends were 5 bases for V and 9 bases for J; bases not matched to a gene: 6. Germline V lookup: CDR1 SQVTM, CDR2 ANQGSEA. The DNA for the CDR3 is TGCAGCGTTTTAGCGGGGGGGCAGGGTGAGCAGTTCTTC. This gives the protein CSVLAGGQGEQFF.

The rearrangement uses TRBV11-2 and TRBJ1-1; a possible D gene is TRBD1 (6 bases). The CDR3 totals 15 residues. The germline CDR1 and CDR2 sequences are SGHAT and FQNNGV. V was shortened by 3 bases and J by 1 base, with 12 bases between the two germline ends. This chain's CDR3 is CASSFKWGANTEAFF. Written as DNA, the CDR3 is TGTGCCAGCAGCTTCAAGTGGGGGGCGAACACTGAAGCTTTCTTT.

This clonotype appeared a few times. This chain connects TRBV4-2 to TRBJ2-3; D might be TRBD1 (6 bases). The CDR3 sequence is 16 residues long. Germline V gives CDR1 LGHNA, CDR2 YNFKEQ. V was clipped by 0 bases and J by 7 bases, with 17 bases between them. The CDR3 region has the DNA TGTGCCAGCAGCCAAGATGCAGGGACATCCAGGAATACGCAGTATTTT. Protein product: CASSQDAGTSRNTQYF.

The table lists this clonotype with many counts. The chain joins TRBV11-2 to TRBJ2-3; unclear D gene. Germline-derived CDR1 and CDR2 are SGHAT and FQNNGV. Trimming stripped 3 bases from V and 9 bases from J, with 7 bases between. CDR3 length: 11 residues. DNA for the CDR3: TGTGCCAGCAGCTTTATCAGAACGCAGTATTTT. It specifies CASSFIRTQYF.

This clonotype was seen many times. The genes are TRBV30 and TRBJ1-1; D gene unclear. The CDR3 is made up of 14 amino acids. V was clipped by 4 bases and J by 6 bases, with 18 bases between them. Per germline, CDR1 GTSNPN and CDR2 SVGIG (reference sequence). The CDR3 nucleotides read TGTGCCTGGACTTCCGGACTCGACGTCGCTGAAGCTTTCTTT. Translating gives CAWTSGLDVAEAFF.

This clonotype has only a few counts. The chain employs TRBV5-4 and TRBJ2-7; D is unclear. Germline lookup yields CDR1 SGHNT and CDR2 YYREEE (reference sequence). Trimming stripped 3 bases from V and 3 bases from J, with 13 bases between. CDR3 length: 14 residues. The CDR3 loop is CASSSPSRSYEQYF. The CDR3 bases are TGTGCCAGCAGCTCCCCCAGCCGGAGCTACGAGCAGTACTTC.

In this sample, this clonotype turned up many times. The chain couples TRBV2 to TRBJ2-2; D is uncertain. This CDR3 region has 13 residues. Germline values: CDR1 SNHLY, CDR2 FYNNEI. V dropped 6 bases and J dropped 0 bases, with 5 bases sitting between them. DNA of the CDR3: TGTGCCAGCAGGGCAGCGAACACCGGGGAGCTGTTTTTT. Residues: CASRAANTGELFF.

This clonotype was seen at least ten times. V gene TRBV27 combines with J gene TRBJ1-6, with 9 bases fitting TRBD1. The junction had 4 bases not matched to a gene; V was cut back by 3 bases and J by 7 bases. Germline CDR1 MNHEY, CDR2 SMNVEV (reference sequence). CDR3 length: 15 amino acids. In DNA, the CDR3 is TGTGCCAGCAGTTTCCCGGACAGGGGCAATTCACCCCTCCACTTT. Encoded protein: CASSFPDRGNSPLHF.

This clonotype was found many times. V and J are TRBV20-1 and TRBJ2-3; D not certain. V lost 5 bases to trimming and J lost 5 bases, with 17 bases between them. Germline assignment: CDR1 DFQATT and CDR2 SNEGSKA (reference sequence). The CDR3 covers 14 residues. CDR3 residues: CSAPRPSRGDTQYF. DNA of the CDR3: TGCAGTGCTCCACGCCCCTCGCGTGGAGATACGCAGTATTTT.

This chain connects TRBV29-1 to TRBJ1-5, with TRBD1 matching over 7 bases. The ends lost 4 bases at V and 4 bases at J; junction bases unmatched: 4. Germline CDR1 reads SQVTM; CDR2 reads ANQGSEA. The CDR3 spans 13 residues. The CDR3 DNA is TGCAGCGTTGCCGGGACAGATAATCAGCCCCAGCATTTT. Its protein is CSVAGTDNQPQHF.